This passage covers 26 T cell receptor beta chains from one sample sequenced in a study of T-cell memory formation after mild COVID-19. TCRdb processed the 5' RACE reads anew with MiXCR; each CDR3 protein has one entry. The data show around 390,000 distinct CDR3 sequences, approximately 15% seen once. The sample consisted of PBMCs or a T cell subset sorted from them (not recorded which). Receptors were obtained from a man between 18 and 29 years old who had mild COVID-19 (a few samples of this study predate the infection). Cell type and time point are not known.

This clonotype was counted only a few times. This chain links TRBV11-1 with TRBJ2-6; a weak D match, TRBD1 (5 bases). This CDR3 comprises 17 residues. Germline loops: CDR1 SGHAT, CDR2 FQDESV (reference sequence). Between the trimmed V and J ends, which lost 7 bases and 2 bases, there was a span of 18 bases. CDR3 amino acids: CASTDTLDSAGANVLTF. CDR3 DNA: TGTGCCAGCACCGATACTTTAGACAGCGCTGGGGCCAACGTCCTGACTTTC.

The chain carries TRBV7-3 and TRBJ1-2; D is unclear. Germline CDR1 reads SGHTA; CDR2 reads FQGTGA. The CDR3 length is 14 residues. V shed 2 bases and J shed 3 bases, with 10 bases lying between them. The CDR3 bases are TGTGCCAGCAGCTTAGCCCCCGCGGACTATGGCTACACCTTC. This sequence encodes CASSLAPADYGYTF.

The chain recombines TRBV6-5 with TRBJ1-6; unclear D gene. The CDR3 loop spans 14 amino acids. V was shortened by 10 bases and J by 2 bases, with 12 bases between the two germline ends. Germline assignment: CDR1 MNHEY and CDR2 SVGAGI. The CDR3: CAISITPYNSPLHF. CDR3 DNA sequence: TGTGCCATCTCAATAACCCCCTATAATTCACCCCTCCACTTT.

CDR3 sequence: CASSLRDRAGANVLTF. CDR3 nucleotides: TGTGCCAGCAGCTTACGGGACAGGGCTGGGGCCAACGTCCTGACTTTC. This rearrangement joins TRBV7-9 to TRBJ2-6; 9 bases align to TRBD1. The J segment lost 2 bases and the V segment lost 2 bases, leaving 1 base of the junction unmatched. CDR1 and CDR2 (germline): SEHNR, FQNEAQ (reference sequence). This CDR3 region has 16 residues.

This clonotype showed up many times. The CDR3 is CASSWTGGDEQYF. The DNA of the CDR3 is TGCGCCAGCAGCTGGACAGGGGGCGACGAGCAGTACTTC. The chain carries TRBV5-1 and TRBJ2-7, with 11 bases lining up with TRBD1. This CDR3 is 13 amino acids long. The germline V gene has CDR1 SGHRS and CDR2 YFSETQ. The ends lost 3 bases at V and 5 bases at J; junction bases unmatched: 1.

The chain recombines TRBV7-9 with TRBJ1-3; the D gene is possibly TRBD1 (6 bases). The ends were cut back, 2 bases at V and 9 bases at J, with 14 bases in the middle. The CDR3 extends over 14 amino acids. Germline V gives CDR1 SEHNR, CDR2 FQNEAQ (reference sequence). The CDR3 DNA reads TGTGCCAGCAGCTTATTCCTTACGGGGGCCACCATATATTTT. Translating gives CASSLFLTGATIYF.

There are a few counts of this clonotype. This rearrangement joins TRBV5-1 to TRBJ2-3; 9 positions match TRBD2. CDR3 length equals 16 residues. The V gene's germline CDR1 is SGHRS and CDR2 YFSETQ. The J segment lost 0 bases and the V segment lost 4 bases, leaving 6 bases of the junction unmatched. The CDR3 sequence is CASSLRGGWSTDTQYF. The CDR3 DNA reads TGCGCCAGCAGCCTGCGGGGGGGCTGGAGCACAGATACGCAGTATTTT. Full variable domain (remainder filled in from reference TRBV5-1 and TRBJ2-3): KAGVTQTPRYLIKTRGQQVTLSCSPISGHRSVSWYQQTPGQGLQFLFEYFSETQRNKGNFPGRFSGRQFSNSRSEMNVSTLELGDSALYLCASSLRGGWSTDTQYFGPGTRLTVL.

This chain links TRBV6-5 with TRBJ2-1, with a possible D match to TRBD2 (5 bases). CDR1 is MNHEY and CDR2 is SVGAGI in the germline V gene. The germline V and J ends were trimmed by 1 base and 8 bases, with 15 bases remaining between them. The CDR3 loop spans 15 amino acids. The CDR3 is CASSYLRTLGDEQFF. CDR3 nucleotide sequence: TGTGCCAGCAGTTACTTGCGGACTCTAGGCGATGAGCAGTTCTTC.

V and J are TRBV10-3 and TRBJ2-1; TRBD2 matches at 10 bases. The CDR3 length is 15 residues. Germline-derived CDR1 and CDR2 are ENHRY and SYGVKD. V gave up 6 bases and J gave up 9 bases; unmatched junction bases: 11. The CDR3 DNA reads as TGTGCCATCAGAAAAACGGGACTAGCGAACGTTGAGCAGTTCTTC. It encodes CAIRKTGLANVEQFF.

V and J are TRBV7-6 and TRBJ2-7, with 7 bases aligning to TRBD1. Looked up from germline, CDR1 is SGHVS and CDR2 is FNYEAQ. V lost 4 bases, J lost 4 bases, and 4 bases stayed unmatched. The CDR3 totals 13 residues. The CDR3 spells CASSYGQDYEQYV. The CDR3 DNA reads as TGTGCCAGCAGCTACGGACAGGATTACGAGCAGTACGTC.

V gene TRBV6-2 or TRBV6-3 combines with J gene TRBJ1-5; no clear D gene. The CDR3 has 15 amino acids. Germline CDR1 and CDR2: MNHEY and SVGEGT. Deletions cut 4 bases from V and 4 bases from J, with 14 bases between. The CDR3 loop is CASSFGPLGNQPQHF. The CDR3, as DNA: TGTGCCAGCAGTTTTGGACCGCTAGGGAATCAGCCCCAGCATTTT.

This clonotype was detected many times. This rearrangement joins TRBV20-1 to TRBJ1-4; D is uncertain. From germline, CDR1 is DFQATT and CDR2 SNEGSKA (reference sequence). The CDR3 is made up of 14 amino acids. Trimming cost V 0 bases and J 5 bases, with 10 bases left between them. CDR3 sequence reads: CSARDVAQNEKLFF. DNA of the CDR3: TGCAGTGCTAGAGATGTGGCCCAGAATGAAAAACTGTTTTTT.

V usage is TRBV6-5 and J usage is TRBJ2-3, with TRBD2 as a possible D gene (6 bases). V lost 3 bases, J lost 1 base, and 17 bases lay in between. Germline-derived CDR1 and CDR2 are MNHEY and SVGAGI. The CDR3 runs 17 residues. CDR3 nucleotides: TGTGCCAGCAGTTATAGCGCGGGGCCCCTTGGCACAGATACGCAGTATTTT. It specifies CASSYSAGPLGTDTQYF.

This clonotype has more than one count but fewer than ten. The rearrangement links TRBV6-2 or TRBV6-3 to TRBJ2-1, with 14 bases identical to TRBD2. The CDR3 contains 17 residues. The germline V gene has CDR1 MNHEY and CDR2 SVGEGT. Trimming cost V 6 bases and J 7 bases; bases outside gene matches: 11. The CDR3 region is CASRKPGLAGVRNEQFF. The CDR3, as DNA: TGTGCCAGCAGAAAACCGGGACTAGCGGGGGTTAGGAATGAGCAGTTCTTC.

The CDR3: CASSASGVGETQYF. The CDR3 nucleotides read TGTGCCAGCAGCGCCTCGGGTGTCGGGGAGACCCAGTACTTC. This chain uses TRBV7-2 with TRBJ2-5; D is uncertain. The CDR3 loop spans 14 amino acids. In germline, CDR1 is SGHTA, CDR2 FQGNSA. Trimming took off 5 bases at V and 5 bases at J, with 15 bases between the two ends.

In this sample, this clonotype turned up a few times. The chain joins TRBV5-5 to TRBJ1-5; D might be TRBD1 (6 bases). V was pared by 4 bases and J by 0 bases, with 14 bases between. The CDR3 covers 16 residues. CDR1 is SGHKS and CDR2 is YYEKEE in the germline V gene (reference sequence). The CDR3 region has the DNA TGTGCCAGCAGCCAACAGGGAGGGGATAGCAATCAGCCCCAGCATTTT. It codes for CASSQQGGDSNQPQHF. The full variable domain, rest sourced from reference TRBV5-5 and TRBJ1-5, is DAGVTQSPTHLIKTRGQQVTLRCSPISGHKSVSWYQQVLGQGPQFIFQYYEKEERGRGNFPDRFSARQFPNYSSELNVNALLLGDSALYLCASSQQGGDSNQPQHFGDGTRLSIL.

This clonotype was detected a few times. The V gene is TRBV7-2, the J gene TRBJ1-5; no clear D gene. In germline, CDR1 is SGHTA, CDR2 FQGNSA. The CDR3 totals 14 residues. V shed 5 bases and J shed 3 bases, with 11 bases lying between them. The CDR3 DNA is TGTGCCAGCAGCCTCGTGATGGCCAATCAGCCCCAGCATTTT. Translated, it gives CASSLVMANQPQHF.

At least ten counts were recorded for this clonotype. The gene calls are TRBV12-3 or TRBV12-4 and TRBJ2-5; possibly TRBD1 or TRBD2 for D (5 bases each). The CDR3 has 14 residues. V was cut by 3 bases and J by 5 bases, with 13 bases left in between. CDR3 in DNA: TGTGCCAGCAGTTTGAGGGGTTTAGGGGAGACCCAGTACTTC. This gives the protein CASSLRGLGETQYF.

This clonotype was observed a few times. V gene TRBV7-9 combines with J gene TRBJ2-1; 8 bases map to TRBD2. From germline, CDR1 is SEHNR and CDR2 FQNEAQ (reference sequence). There are 14 residues in the CDR3. Losses at the gene ends were 4 bases for V and 7 bases for J; bases not matched to a gene: 6. This chain's CDR3 is CASSSSGTRNEQFF. CDR3 bases: TGTGCCAGCAGCTCTTCCGGGACTAGGAATGAGCAGTTCTTC.

CDR3 residues: CASSDRGANEQFF. The CDR3 DNA follows: TGTGCCAGCAGTGACAGGGGGGCAAATGAGCAGTTCTTC. The chain carries TRBV2 and TRBJ2-1; TRBD1 is a possible D gene (7 bases). The CDR3 length is 13 residues. Germline assignment: CDR1 SNHLY and CDR2 FYNNEI. Trimming took off 3 bases at V and 7 bases at J, with 10 bases between the two ends.

Only a few counts were recorded for this clonotype. The chain has TRBV4-2 and TRBJ1-1; D is perhaps TRBD1 (6 bases). Trimming pared 6 bases from V and 1 base from J, leaving 12 bases between. CDR3 length equals 14 residues. Per germline, CDR1 LGHNA and CDR2 YNFKEQ. CDR3 sequence (DNA): TGTGCCAGCAGAGGTAAACAGGGGAACACTGAAGCTTTCTTT. As protein: CASRGKQGNTEAFF.

The V and J genes are TRBV15 and TRBJ1-1; 8 bases align to TRBD1. CDR1 and CDR2 from the germline V gene are LNHNV and YYDKDF (reference sequence). Trimming at V came to 5 bases and at J to 4 bases, leaving 9 bases not matched to a gene. This CDR3 is 15 amino acids long. CDR3 region: CATSHPRGHSTEAFF. CDR3 nucleotide sequence: TGTGCCACCAGCCACCCCAGGGGGCATAGCACTGAAGCTTTCTTT.

This clonotype was detected only a few times. The chain employs TRBV24-1 and TRBJ2-5; TRBD2 agrees at 12 bases. Trimming removed 3 bases from V and 5 bases from J; junction bases left unmatched: 3. The germline V gene has CDR1 KGHDR and CDR2 SFDVKD. The length of the CDR3 is 15 residues. The CDR3 sequence is CATSDPGTSGETQYF. The CDR3 DNA sequence: TGTGCCACCAGTGATCCCGGGACTAGCGGGGAGACCCAGTACTTC.

At least ten counts were recorded for this clonotype. V is TRBV5-1 and J is TRBJ2-2; D uncertain. The germline gives CDR1 SGHRS, CDR2 YFSETQ. The CDR3 loop spans 14 amino acids. Trimming removed 0 bases at V and 2 bases at J, with 5 bases between. In DNA form, the CDR3 reads TGCGCCAGCAGCTTGGATTCAAACACCGGGGAGCTGTTTTTT. Residues: CASSLDSNTGELFF.

CDR3 nucleotide sequence: TGTGCCAGCAGCCCTGGGGTAGGCGAGCAGTACTTC. It yields the protein CASSPGVGEQYF. The genes are TRBV7-9 and TRBJ2-7; D gene ambiguous. The V gene's germline CDR1 is SEHNR and CDR2 FQNEAQ (reference sequence). V was pared by 5 bases and J by 6 bases, with 11 bases between. CDR3 length: 12 residues.

This clonotype has only a few counts. This chain joins TRBV5-4 and TRBJ1-1; D uncertain. The CDR3 runs to 15 residues. Germline-derived CDR1 and CDR2 are SGHNT and YYREEE (reference sequence). Trimming left V 1 base short and J 0 bases short, with 10 bases between. CDR3 sequence reads: CASSLSKNMNTEAFF. In nucleotides, the CDR3 is TGTGCCAGCAGCTTGAGTAAAAACATGAACACTGAAGCTTTCTTT.